This TCR beta chain was sequenced during a study of shared clonotypes between healthy human individuals (dated by TCRdb to about 2020). Regarding the study in general: The cohort comprised a couple of women and a few men aged 18 to 49 years. To estimate repertoire size and how much clonotype sharing occurs between individuals, the study deeply sequenced the blood TCR repertoires of several healthy adults. For each donor, three plates each were used for CD4 naive and CD4 memory, two plates were used for CD8 naive, and one plate was used for CD8 memory. Between about 0.94 and 8.9 billion PBMCs per donor were obtained by leukapheresis. To increase sequencing depth and limit assay-specific biases, TCR repertoire library preparation and sequencing were carried out by different laboratories using diverse techniques. The paper as a whole reports these results and caveats: The small number of donors limited the genetic and exposure-history diversity represented. Clonotypes shared by all four sorted-subset donors showed higher generation probabilities than non-shared clonotypes. Incomplete sequencing was indicated by rarefaction of sorted-subset datasets, despite the large sequencing depth. Larger estimated clonotype richness was generally found for naive subsets than for memory subsets. Sampling was restricted to blood, and TCR repertoires in tissue are likely to differ from TCR repertoires in blood. Pairwise subsampling led to the expectation that sequencing depth would affect the degree of clonotype sharing among donors. Sharing across several donors was observed for approximately 5% of naive CD4, 3.5% of naive CD8, about 2.3% of memory CD4, and around 0.4% of memory CD8 clonotypes.

Using the deep immunoSEQ assay, TCR CDR3 regions were amplified from genomic DNA by multiplex PCR. Extracted genomic DNA from each cell subset was distributed evenly across all wells of several immunoSEQ 96-well plates, and each plate was treated as a replicate. For sorted subsets, 150 to 200 ng genomic DNA, equal to approximately 30,000 T cell genomes, was loaded into each replicate PCR. The purified libraries were quantified using a Qubit 3.0 fluorometer, sized with a Bioanalyzer 2100, and then quantified again using the KAPA Library Quantification kit. Every immunoSEQ 96-well plate was sequenced on a separate single-read 150-cycle Illumina NextSeq 550 flow cell. On the study's bioinformatics: Because only junctional sequences without quality scores were contained in the immunoSEQ output, filtering matching that applied to full-length reads could not be performed. To assign V/J genes and CDR3, sequences were annotated against IMGT germline references using PyIR, a Python wrapper for IgBLAST v1.9. Reads with weak V/J assignments (E-value above 1e-6), missing CDR3, stop codons, out-of-frame junctions, or ambiguous translated residues were removed. V3J clonotypes were defined by identical inferred V gene, J gene, and CDR3 amino acid sequence. To compute the percentage overlap between repertoires, the number of shared unique clonotypes was divided by the size of the smaller repertoire. Richness of each repertoire was evaluated using RTK rarefaction, the Chao1 estimator, and Recon v2.1 estimates of unobserved clonotypes. Generation probabilities for all TCRbeta clonotypes obtained by the gDNA method from a handful of donors were computed using OLGA. TCRdb holds this immuneACCESS table with in-frame rearrangements only. Some clones are missing; in checked studies, unresolved V genes explain under half, and the rest has no known cause. Clonal size and the V and J genes are those of that table, whereas D and trimming came from the DNA. Recorded for this sample are 980,000 or so clones; around three quarters of them occurred a single time. The top ten clonotypes cover over 1.3% of the sample.

Donors were healthy HIV-negative adults with no recently reported acute infections or vaccinations. Only Caucasian adults living in Nashville, Tennessee, USA were represented among the donors. CD4+ T cells were enriched by magnetic negative selection; naive cells were then positively selected on CD45RA, and the negative fraction formed the memory subset. Blood was collected by leukapheresis, and PBMCs were isolated by Ficoll-Histopaque density gradient centrifugation and then cryopreserved in liquid nitrogen vapor phase. Purity and quantity of every magnetically sorted T cell population were checked by analytical flow cytometry. Genomic DNA was isolated from each sorted fraction and quantified by UV absorbance on a Nanodrop 2000c. As to this clone: What this receptor recognizes is not known. Base qualities are missing; no much larger clone stands one base away.

V is shortened by 2 bases, J by 1 base, and the region joining them spans 22 bases. Inclusive of the bounding cysteine and phenylalanine, the CDR3 is 18 residues long. Only the CDR3 portion is preserved as DNA: 54 bases, with reading frame beginning at the first base. CDR1 SGHRS and CDR2 YFSETQ were looked up in the germline V gene. The chain is encoded by TRBV5-1 joined to TRBJ2-7; a tentative D call is TRBD2 (6 bases match). The sample was memory CD4+ T cells sorted from blood. The sample's cell subset or site label, in plain terms: CD45RA-negative fraction. This TCR derives from a man between 18 and 29 years old in good health. The CDR3 sequence is CASSLVYRGVNRSYEQYF. The sequenced DNA is TGCGCCAGCAGCTTAGTCTATCGCGGGGTAAACAGATCCTACGAGCAGTACTTC.